These T cell receptor beta chains were read from a single sample in a study of CD8 T cells in Susac syndrome. TCRdb called the immunoSEQ multiplex PCR reads again in MiXCR, with one record for every CDR3 protein. The table shows around 230,000 distinct CDR3 sequences, with about 96% occurring only once. The sample consisted of CD4+ T cells from PBMCs. The receptor set was obtained from a human donor with multiple sclerosis. Both conserved end residues are part of each CDR3. D genes are given only for firm matches. Size values are once, few and many counts, or a class for expanded clones, and some rows have none.

J: TRBJ2-7
V: TRBV5-1
size: once
D: TRBD2
DNA: TGCGCCAGCAGCTTGACTAGCGGGGCAACCTACGAGCAGTACTTC
CDR3: CASSLTSGATYEQYF

J: TRBJ1-1
V: TRBV14
size: once
D: .
DNA: TGTGCCAGCAGCCTAAAACCCACCAGGGACACTGAAGCTTTCTTT
CDR3: CASSLKPTRDTEAFF

J: TRBJ2-3
V: TRBV12-3/TRBV12-4
size: .
D: .
DNA: TGTGCCAGCAGCCTCGGGGCGACGCGCACAGATACGCAGTATTTT
CDR3: CASSLGATRTDTQYF

J: TRBJ2-4
V: TRBV5-6
size: once
D: TRBD1
DNA: TGTGCCAGCAGCCCGGGACAGGGGTACATTCAGTACTTC
CDR3: CASSPGQGYIQYF

J: TRBJ2-5
V: TRBV29-1
size: .
D: .
DNA: TGCAGCGTTGATGTCCATCTAGGGGAGACCCAGTACTTC
CDR3: CSVDVHLGETQYF

J: TRBJ1-5
V: TRBV7-2
size: once
D: .
DNA: TGTGCCAGCAGCTTAGGGTCGTTTCAGCCCCAGCATTTT
CDR3: CASSLGSFQPQHF

J: TRBJ1-5
V: TRBV29-1
size: .
D: .
DNA: TGCAGCGCAGGGAATAGCAATCAGCCCCAGCATTTT
CDR3: CSAGNSNQPQHF

J: TRBJ1-6
V: TRBV2
size: .
D: .
DNA: TGTGCCAGCAGTGAAGGACACTCCTATAATTCACCCCTCCACTTT
CDR3: CASSEGHSYNSPLHF

J: TRBJ2-7
V: TRBV11-1
size: .
D: .
DNA: TGTGCCAGCAGCCCGACAGGTTTTGGGGCGGGGAGTAGCGGATCCTACGAGCAGTACTTC
CDR3: CASSPTGFGAGSSGSYEQYF

J: TRBJ2-1
V: TRBV20-1
size: .
D: .
DNA: TGCAGTGCTAGTCCTCGGGGGAACTACAATGAGCAGTTCTTC
CDR3: CSASPRGNYNEQFF

J: TRBJ1-2
V: TRBV3-1
size: .
D: .
DNA: TGTGCCAGCAGCCAAAGTTTTACAGGTCTCTATGGCTACACCTTC
CDR3: CASSQSFTGLYGYTF

J: TRBJ2-1
V: TRBV6-5
size: .
D: TRBD1
DNA: TGTGCCAGCAGCCGGATCCCGGGACAGCGACAGTTCTTC
CDR3: CASSRIPGQRQFF

J: TRBJ2-3
V: TRBV20-1
size: .
D: .
DNA: TGCAGTGCTGCAACCCGGTTGGCGGATACGCAGTATTTT
CDR3: CSAATRLADTQYF

J: TRBJ2-1
V: TRBV12-3/TRBV12-4
size: .
D: TRBD1
DNA: TGTGCCAGCAGTTCCGGGACAGGGGTCAATGAGCAGTTCTTC
CDR3: CASSSGTGVNEQFF

J: TRBJ2-1
V: TRBV20-1
size: .
D: .
DNA: TGCAGTGCTTTAACGGGGAATGAGCAGTTCTTC
CDR3: CSALTGNEQFF

J: TRBJ1-2
V: TRBV25-1
size: .
D: .
DNA: TGTGCCAGCAGTGAGGCAGGATTCTATGGCTACACCTTC
CDR3: CASSEAGFYGYTF

J: TRBJ2-5
V: TRBV20-1
size: .
D: TRBD2
DNA: TGCAGTGCAAGACTAGCGGGGGGGACAGAGACCCAGTACTTC
CDR3: CSARLAGGTETQYF

J: TRBJ2-1
V: TRBV15
size: once
D: .
DNA: TGTGCCACCAGCTCCACTCAGTACTGGCGGGACAATGAGCAGTTCTTC
CDR3: CATSSTQYWRDNEQFF

J: TRBJ2-5
V: TRBV29-1
size: .
D: .
DNA: TGCAGCGGAATAACAGGGAAAGAGACCCAGTACTTC
CDR3: CSGITGKETQYF

J: TRBJ2-7
V: TRBV20-1
size: .
D: TRBD2
DNA: TGCAGTGCTAGAGTCGGACTAGCGGGGGGCTTCGACGAGCAGTACTTC
CDR3: CSARVGLAGGFDEQYF

J: TRBJ2-7
V: TRBV5-6
size: .
D: TRBD1
DNA: TGTGCCAGCAGGACAATGACAGGGGCCTACGAGCAGTACTTC
CDR3: CASRTMTGAYEQYF

J: TRBJ2-7
V: TRBV12-3/TRBV12-4
size: .
D: .
DNA: TGTGCCAGCAGTTTAGGGGCAGAGATCTACTCCTACGAGCAGTACTTC
CDR3: CASSLGAEIYSYEQYF

J: TRBJ2-5
V: TRBV7-6
size: .
D: .
DNA: TGTGCCAGCAGCTTAAGGGTCTCACAAGAGACCCAGTACTTC
CDR3: CASSLRVSQETQYF

J: TRBJ1-5
V: TRBV30
size: few
D: .
DNA: TGTGCCTGGAGTACGACAGGAGGGAATCAGCCCCAGCATTTT
CDR3: CAWSTTGGNQPQHF

J: TRBJ2-6
V: TRBV30
size: .
D: .
DNA: TGTGCCTGGGGGGTGGGGAGCTCTGGGGCCAACGTCCTGACTTTC
CDR3: CAWGVGSSGANVLTF

J: TRBJ2-7
V: TRBV3-1
size: .
D: .
DNA: TGTGCCAGCAGCCAAGTGATGCGGGGCGAGCAGTACTTC
CDR3: CASSQVMRGEQYF

J: TRBJ2-5
V: TRBV15
size: .
D: TRBD1
DNA: TGTGCCACCAGACACCCGGACAGGGGAGGGGAGACCCAGTACTTC
CDR3: CATRHPDRGGETQYF

J: TRBJ2-3
V: TRBV9
size: .
D: TRBD2
DNA: TGTGCCAGCAGCACCGGACTAGCGGGAGTAGAAGATACGCAGTATTTT
CDR3: CASSTGLAGVEDTQYF